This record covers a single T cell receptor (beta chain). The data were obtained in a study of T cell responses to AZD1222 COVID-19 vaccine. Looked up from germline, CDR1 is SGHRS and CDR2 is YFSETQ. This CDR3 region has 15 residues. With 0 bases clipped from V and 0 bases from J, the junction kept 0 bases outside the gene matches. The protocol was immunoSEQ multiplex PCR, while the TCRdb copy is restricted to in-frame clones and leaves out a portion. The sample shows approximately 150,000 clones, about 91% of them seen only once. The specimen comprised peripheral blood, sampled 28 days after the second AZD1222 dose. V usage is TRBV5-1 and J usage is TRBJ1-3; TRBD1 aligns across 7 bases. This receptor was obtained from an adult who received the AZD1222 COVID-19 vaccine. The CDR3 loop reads CASSLGDSSGNTIYF. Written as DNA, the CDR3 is TGCGCCAGCAGCTTGGGGGACAGCTCTGGAAACACCATATATTTT.